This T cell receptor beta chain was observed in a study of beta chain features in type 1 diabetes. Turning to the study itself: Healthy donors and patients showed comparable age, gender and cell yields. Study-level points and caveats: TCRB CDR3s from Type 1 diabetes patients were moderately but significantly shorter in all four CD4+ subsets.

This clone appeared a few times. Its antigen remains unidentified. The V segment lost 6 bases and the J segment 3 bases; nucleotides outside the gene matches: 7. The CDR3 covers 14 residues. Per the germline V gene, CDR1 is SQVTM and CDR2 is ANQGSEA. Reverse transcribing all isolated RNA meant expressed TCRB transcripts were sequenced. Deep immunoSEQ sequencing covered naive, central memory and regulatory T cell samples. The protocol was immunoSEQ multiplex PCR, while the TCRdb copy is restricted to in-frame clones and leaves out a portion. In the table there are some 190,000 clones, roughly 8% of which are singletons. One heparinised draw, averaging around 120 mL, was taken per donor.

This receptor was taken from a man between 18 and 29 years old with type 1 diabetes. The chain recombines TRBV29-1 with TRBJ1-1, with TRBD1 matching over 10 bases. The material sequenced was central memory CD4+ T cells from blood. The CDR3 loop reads CSVEPGQGYTEAFF. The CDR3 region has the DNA TGCAGCGTGGAACCGGGACAGGGGTACACTGAAGCTTTCTTT.